This TCR beta chain appears in the sequencing data of a study of T cell changes during pregnancy in multiple sclerosis. CDR1 LNHDA and CDR2 SQIVND come from the germline V gene (reference sequence). There are 13 residues in the CDR3. Trimming removed 10 bases from V and 2 bases from J, with 12 bases in between. This table comes from immunoSEQ multiplex PCR, and its TCRdb copy is limited to in-frame clones, with some not included. The table has under 70,000 clones, 90% seen once. Sequenced here: peripheral blood, sampled in the third trimester of pregnancy. The V and J genes are TRBV19 and TRBJ1-5, with D hard to call. The TCR comes from a female donor in good health, enrolled as a control in a pregnancy study. The CDR3 DNA reads TGTGCCACTCGGATAGGAGGCAATCAGCCCCAGCATTTT. This encodes CATRIGGNQPQHF.